Here is one TCR beta chain with its context. The data derive from a study of blood T cell repertoires in COVID-19. With 0 bases clipped from V and 4 bases from J, the junction kept 6 bases outside the gene matches. This CDR3 region has 16 residues. Germline loops: CDR1 LGHNA, CDR2 YNFKEQ. Cohorts were determined from participant-reported clinical history. The repertoire was sequenced with immunoSEQ multiplex PCR; TCRdb's copy has only in-frame clones and lacks some. The sample lists around 270,000 clones, approximately 88% seen once, with over 2.5% in the top ten. This chain uses TRBV4-2 with TRBJ2-7, with 10 bases fitting TRBD1. The sequencing input was PBMCs or T cells enriched from blood (not recorded which). The receptor comes from a woman aged 40 to 55 who had been exposed to COVID-19. The CDR3 loop is CASSQDLGTGEYEQYF. Here the CDR3 DNA reads TGTGCCAGCAGCCAAGATCTTGGGACAGGGGAATACGAGCAGTACTTC.